Following are 25 T cell receptor beta chains from one sample sequenced in a study of T cells in Graves' hyperthyroidism and ophthalmopathy. Amplified TCR beta CDR3 regions derived from RNA transcripts. First-round RT-PCR with HTBI primers amplified the TCR CDR3 region. TCRdb re-called the multiplex PCR reads through MiXCR, storing one row per CDR3 protein. This table has over 650,000 distinct CDR3 sequences, over 40% appearing once. The sequenced sample consisted of peripheral blood or thyroid tissue (not recorded which). The origin of the receptors is an adult man with Graves' disease, either hyperthyroidism or ophthalmopathy (not recorded which).

On this clonotype itself: One end of the junction is discordant with germline, which a read error may explain. The rearrangement uses TRBV7-9 and TRBJ2-2; 11 nucleotides agree with TRBD2. Germline loops: CDR1 SEHNR, CDR2 FQNEAQ (reference sequence). The CDR3 runs to 16 residues. CDR3 residues: CASSSLAGAGTGELFF. CDR3 sequence (DNA): TGCGCCAGCAGCTCACTAGCGGGAGCGGGCACCGGGGAGCTGTTTTTT.

The rearrangement uses TRBV25-1 and TRBJ1-1, with 7 bases aligning to TRBD1. The germline V gene has CDR1 MGHDK and CDR2 SYGVNS. The CDR3 spans 14 residues. In DNA, the CDR3 is TGTGCTAGTGGTTTGCGGGACAGCCACACTGAAGCTTTCTTT. Translation: CASGLRDSHTEAFF.

The rearrangement joins TRBV2 to TRBJ1-5, with D possibly TRBD1 on 5 matching bases. V shed 9 bases and J shed 6 bases, with 18 bases lying between them. The CDR3 consists of 14 residues. The germline V gene has CDR1 SNHLY and CDR2 FYNNEI. The CDR3 bases are TGTGCCAGTTATGGGGGATTATTGAGTCAGCCCCAGCATTTT. This codes for CASYGGLLSQPQHF.

This clonotype was seen repeatedly, ten times or more. The chain combines TRBV29-1 with TRBJ2-2, with 7 bases identical to TRBD1. The junction had 2 bases not matched to a gene; V was cut back by 6 bases and J by 1 base. The CDR3 sequence is 13 residues long. Germline CDR1 SQVTM, CDR2 ANQGSEA. The CDR3 nucleotides are TGCAGCGTGACAGGGCTGAACACCGGGGAGCTGTTTTTT. Its translation: CSVTGLNTGELFF.

This clonotype was seen only a few times. The chain joins TRBV20-1 to TRBJ2-7; 15 bases match TRBD2. CDR1 DFQATT and CDR2 SNEGSKA come from the germline V gene (reference sequence). V lost 1 base to trimming and J lost 6 bases; unmatched junction nucleotides: 4. CDR3 length: 15 residues. As DNA, the CDR3 is TGCAGTGCTAGAGGCGGGACTAGCGGGAGGTCCGAGCAGTACTTC. Protein sequence: CSARGGTSGRSEQYF.

The sample holds many counts of this clonotype. This chain links TRBV7-9 with TRBJ1-6, with D unclear. The CDR3 length is 14 residues. V lost 5 bases and J lost 9, with 14 bases in between. Germline values: CDR1 SEHNR, CDR2 FQNEAQ (reference sequence). CDR3 nucleotides: TGTGCCAGCAGCAGGCCAGATCCCTCTTCACCCCTCCACTTT. It translates to CASSRPDPSSPLHF.

The rearrangement uses TRBV7-8 and TRBJ1-5; 8 bases line up with TRBD1. CDR3 length: 12 residues. Germline CDR1 reads SGHVS; CDR2 reads FQNEAQ. The CDR3 DNA reads TGTGCTAGGGAGACAGGGGATCAGCCCCAGCATTTT. Its translation is CARETGDQPQHF.

The rearrangement joins TRBV20-1 to TRBJ1-5, with D tentatively TRBD1 (6 bases). Germline V gene lookup returns CDR1 DFQATT and CDR2 SNEGSKA (reference sequence). V gave up 3 bases and J gave up 7 bases, with 13 bases separating them. The CDR3 sequence is 13 residues long. CDR3 bases: TGCAGTGCTAGCAACAGGGTGGGGCAGCCCCAGCATTTT. This gives the protein CSASNRVGQPQHF.

This clonotype has at least ten counts. The rearrangement joins TRBV29-1 to TRBJ2-7; no clear D gene. CDR1 and CDR2 from the germline V gene are SQVTM and ANQGSEA. This CDR3 comprises 14 residues. V shed 3 bases and J shed 6 bases, with 18 bases lying between them. CDR3 region: CSVEVGPSLTEQYF. The CDR3 bases are TGCAGCGTTGAGGTCGGGCCCTCCTTAACCGAGCAGTACTTC.

This clonotype was recorded at least ten times. The rearrangement uses TRBV19 and TRBJ2-2; D is possibly TRBD1 (5 bases). V lost 4 bases and J lost 7, with 13 bases in between. The CDR3 loop spans 14 amino acids. CDR1 is LNHDA, CDR2 SQIVND, per germline (reference sequence). CDR3 region: CASSTGNVNGELFF. CDR3 sequence (DNA): TGTGCCAGTAGTACAGGGAATGTGAACGGGGAGCTGTTTTTT.

This chain links TRBV24-1 with TRBJ1-2; perhaps TRBD1 as D (5 bases). Germline V gene sequence: CDR1 KGHDR, CDR2 SFDVKD. The CDR3 has 14 amino acids. The V end was cut by 4 bases, the J end by 2 bases, with 10 bases between. The CDR3 here is CATSDGDRNYGYTF. Here the CDR3 DNA reads TGTGCCACCAGTGACGGAGACAGAAACTATGGCTACACCTTC.

As to this clonotype: The junction does not match germline at one end; this may be a read error. The chain employs TRBV12-3 or TRBV12-4 and TRBJ1-2, with TRBD1 matching 7 bases. The CDR3 is made up of 14 amino acids. CDR3 bases: TGTGCCAGCAGTTTAGGGGTTGACAGGGATGGCTGCACCTTC. This sequence encodes CASSLGVDRDGCTF.

In its sample, this clonotype was seen many times. The CDR3 DNA is TGTGCCACCAGTGGGGGAGGGTTGAGGGCCGCTAACTATGGCTACACCTTC. This encodes CATSGGGLRAANYGYTF. The chain uses TRBV24-1 and TRBJ1-2; D is ambiguous. The CDR3 runs to 17 residues. Trimming pared 5 bases from V and 0 bases from J, leaving 18 bases between. The germline V gene encodes CDR1 KGHDR and CDR2 SFDVKD.

In its sample, this clonotype was seen once. This may stem from a read error, because a much larger clone lies one nucleotide away. The rearrangement links TRBV7-9 to TRBJ2-5, with no clear D. This CDR3 comprises 13 residues. From germline, CDR1 is SEHNR and CDR2 FQNEAQ (reference sequence). The germline V and J ends were trimmed by 1 base and 10 bases, with 13 bases remaining between them. The CDR3 region is CASSLGQDQIQYF. The CDR3 coding sequence is TGTGCCAGCAGCTTAGGCCAGGATCAGATCCAGTACTTC.

J is TRBJ1-2 and V is TRBV29-1; D remains unclear. The V gene lost 5 bases and the J gene lost 4 bases, with 11 bases spanning the gap. The CDR3 covers 12 residues. Germline V lookup: CDR1 SQVTM, CDR2 ANQGSEA. Written as DNA, the CDR3 is TGCAGCGTTAGGACGTCGGGCTATGGCTACACCTTC. It encodes CSVRTSGYGYTF.

The genes are TRBV7-9 and TRBJ2-2, with 7 bases fitting TRBD2. This CDR3 region has 15 residues. V lost 4 bases to trimming and J lost 4 bases; unmatched junction nucleotides: 6. Looked up from germline, CDR1 is SEHNR and CDR2 is FQNEAQ (reference sequence). The CDR3 reads CASSSSGRATGELFF. As DNA, the CDR3 is TGTGCCAGCAGCTCTAGCGGTCGTGCCACCGGGGAGCTGTTTTTT.

The chain employs TRBV2 and TRBJ2-7; D may be TRBD1 (6 bases). Trimming removed 6 bases at V and 0 bases at J, with 21 bases between. The germline V gene encodes CDR1 SNHLY and CDR2 FYNNEI. The CDR3 contains 17 residues. CDR3 region: CASSLVVRTDLSYEQYF. The CDR3, as DNA: TGTGCCAGCAGCTTAGTTGTTAGGACAGACCTCTCCTACGAGCAGTACTTC.

The CDR3 is CSATGGDQPQHF. The CDR3 nucleotides read TGCAGTGCAACGGGTGGGGACCAGCCCCAGCATTTT. The chain has TRBV20-1 and TRBJ1-5, with D tentatively TRBD1 (5 bases). V gave up 6 bases and J gave up 7 bases, with 13 bases separating them. CDR1 and CDR2 from the germline V gene are DFQATT and SNEGSKA (reference sequence). The CDR3 has 12 amino acids.

The gene calls are TRBV10-3 and TRBJ1-2; 8 bases line up with TRBD1. The CDR3 totals 15 residues. Germline CDR1 is ENHRY and CDR2 is SYGVKD. V gave up 2 bases and J gave up 4 bases; unmatched junction bases: 6. The CDR3 spells CAISEDRGRSYGYTF. The CDR3 nucleotides read TGTGCCATCAGTGAGGACAGGGGACGGAGCTATGGCTACACCTTC.

In this sample, this clonotype turned up a few times. The chain uses TRBV20-1 and TRBJ2-7; D not resolved. Germline V lookup: CDR1 DFQATT, CDR2 SNEGSKA (reference sequence). The length of the CDR3 is 14 residues. V shed 1 base and J shed 3 bases, with 13 bases lying between them. The CDR3 DNA sequence: TGCAGTGCTAGAGGTTCAGGTGGGATCTACGAGCAGTACTTC. Its protein product is CSARGSGGIYEQYF.

The sample holds many counts of this clonotype. The chain uses TRBV2 and TRBJ1-2; 8 positions agree with TRBD1. Germline V gene lookup returns CDR1 SNHLY and CDR2 FYNNEI. J gave up 4 bases and V 3 bases, and 4 bases lay outside the gene matches. This CDR3 region has 14 residues. In DNA form, the CDR3 reads TGTGCCAGCAGTGAGGACAGGGCCGCCTATGGCTACACCTTC. Translated: CASSEDRAAYGYTF.

This clonotype was found a few times. This chain joins TRBV7-1 and TRBJ2-2; 8 bases are shared with TRBD2. TRBV7-1 is labeled an ORF, and its function is uncertain. This CDR3 region has 17 residues. Germline trimming cut 3 bases from V and 4 bases from J; bases unmatched to any gene: 10. The CDR3 protein is CASSSVFGGGRTGELFF. CDR3 nucleotide sequence: TGTGCCAGCAGCTCCGTATTCGGCGGGGGGCGCACCGGGGAGCTGTTTTTT.

Many counts were recorded for this clonotype. This chain joins TRBV29-1 and TRBJ2-7, with 8 positions matching TRBD1. CDR1 and CDR2 from the germline V gene are SQVTM and ANQGSEA. The CDR3 has 13 residues. With V trimmed by 4 bases and J by 3 bases, 5 bases remained unmatched. The CDR3 reads CSVGDGQGYEQYF. The CDR3 DNA reads as TGCAGCGTTGGCGATGGACAGGGCTACGAGCAGTACTTC.

This clonotype has at least ten counts. CDR3 nucleotide sequence: TGTGCCATCCGGACGTCGGAAGGGGAATCTGGAAACACCATATATTTT. Protein product: CAIRTSEGESGNTIYF. This rearrangement joins TRBV10-3 to TRBJ1-3, with D possibly TRBD1 on 5 matching bases. The CDR3 contains 16 residues. Germline values: CDR1 ENHRY, CDR2 SYGVKD. Trimming took off 8 bases at V and 1 base at J, with 18 bases between the two ends.

The chain carries TRBV7-9 and TRBJ2-5; 9 positions agree with TRBD2. After removal of 4 bases from V and 1 base from J, the junction contained 10 bases not matched to a gene. The germline CDR1 and CDR2 sequences are SEHNR and FQNEAQ (reference sequence). This CDR3 is built from 17 residues. The CDR3 nucleotides are TGTGCCAGCAGCTGGTATGGGCTAGCGGGACTCCAAGAGACCCAGTACTTC. Protein: CASSWYGLAGLQETQYF.